One TCR beta chain is described in this entry. This entry is derived from a study of T cell repertoires in MIS-A myocarditis. Clones were sequenced by immunoSEQ multiplex PCR, and TCRdb holds only the in-frame ones, with some missing. The sample contains about 10,000 clones, approximately 90% of which appear only once. Germline CDR1 and CDR2: SGHDT and YYEEEE. With 4 bases clipped from V and 4 bases from J, the junction kept 4 bases outside the gene matches. This CDR3 is 13 amino acids long. The sequence came from a man younger than 35 with fulminant myocarditis from multisystem inflammatory syndrome in adults (MIS-A) after COVID-19. The chain links TRBV5-6 to TRBJ2-5; 7 bases fit TRBD1. Sequences were obtained from thoracic lymph node tissue obtained at autopsy. CDR3 loop: CASSLDRVETQYF. The CDR3 coding sequence is TGTGCCAGCAGCCTAGACAGGGTAGAGACCCAGTACTTC.